This TCR beta chain was recorded in a study of cytomegalovirus exposure and HLA in healthy donors. The CDR3 is 15 residues long. Per germline, CDR1 PRHDT and CDR2 FYEKMQ (reference sequence). With 1 base removed from V and 4 bases from J, the gap between germline ends came to 13 bases. Turning to this clone: The antigen is not known.

Points from the study as a whole: Reported performance of the classifier showed diagnosis of cytomegalovirus status with high specificity and sensitivity.

The PCR had 60 Vbeta and 13 Jbeta primers. Sequencing used immunoSEQ multiplex PCR; TCRdb keeps in-frame clones, though not all of them. This table holds fewer than 95,000 clones, less than 85% found once. The chain links TRBV13 to TRBJ1-2; perhaps TRBD1 as D (5 bases). The TCR comes from a man between 40 and 49 years old in good health and CMV-seropositive. The sequenced sample was PBMCs. CDR3 DNA sequence: TGTGCCAGCAGCTTAGATACAGGTACCCGCTATGGCTACACCTTC. Translating it yields CASSLDTGTRYGYTF. Looking up the rest from reference TRBV13 and TRBJ1-2 gives the full variable domain: AAGVIQSPRHLIKEKRETATLKCYPIPRHDTVYWYQQGPGQDPQFLISFYEKMQSDKGSIPDRFSAQQFSDYHSELNMSSLELGDSALYFCASSLDTGTRYGYTFGSGTRLTVV.